Following are 30 T cell receptor beta chains from one sample sequenced in a study of OX40 agonist ivuxolimab in advanced cancers. Measured with immunoSEQ multiplex PCR; TCRdb has only the in-frame clones, and not every one. The sample lists around 120,000 clones, 80% to 90% occurring once. The starting material was CD4+ or CD8+ T cells sorted from blood, obtained in a trial of the OX40 agonist ivuxolimab. Source of these receptors: an adult with an advanced solid tumor such as melanoma, head and neck, liver or kidney cancer.

The rearrangement uses TRBV28 and TRBJ1-5, with D possibly being TRBD1 (6 bases). The CDR3 is 13 amino acids. V lost 6 bases to trimming and J lost 6 bases, with 12 bases between them. Per the germline V gene, CDR1 is MDHEN and CDR2 is SYDVKM. Written as DNA, the CDR3 is TGTGCCAGCAGGGTACAGGGATCTCAGCCCCAGCATTTT. This gives the protein CASRVQGSQPQHF.

The chain joins TRBV30 to TRBJ1-4; D unresolved. CDR3 length equals 14 residues. V lost 4 bases and J lost 4, with 13 bases in between. CDR1 and CDR2 from the germline V gene are GTSNPN and SVGIG (reference sequence). CDR3 residues: CAWTERLINEKLFF. The CDR3 bases are TGTGCCTGGACCGAACGGCTCATTAATGAAAAACTGTTTTTT.

This chain connects TRBV4-2 to TRBJ2-2, with TRBD2 matching 10 bases. Germline V gives CDR1 LGHNA, CDR2 YNFKEQ. This CDR3 has 18 amino acids. J lost 5 bases, V lost 3 bases, and 12 bases had no gene match. CDR3 sequence: CASSQMGIAGGGTGELFF. DNA of the CDR3: TGTGCCAGCAGCCAGATGGGGATAGCGGGGGGAGGAACCGGGGAGCTGTTTTTT.

The chain joins TRBV18 to TRBJ2-7, with no clear D. The CDR3 loop spans 16 amino acids. The V gene's germline CDR1 is KGHSH and CDR2 LQKENI. Trimming removed 2 bases from V and 0 bases from J, with 14 bases in between. DNA of the CDR3: TGTGCCAGCTCACCAATCGGCGGCCCGAGCTCCTACGAGCAGTACTTC. Amino acid sequence: CASSPIGGPSSYEQYF.

The chain uses TRBV6-1 and TRBJ1-4; D not resolved. The germline CDR1 and CDR2 sequences are MNHNS and SASEGT. This CDR3 comprises 14 residues. V was clipped by 3 bases and J by 4 bases, with 9 bases between them. In DNA form, the CDR3 reads TGTGCCAGCAGTGAGGGCGGATTTAATGAAAAACTGTTTTTT. Translating gives CASSEGGFNEKLFF.

The V gene is TRBV27, the J gene TRBJ1-1; D is possibly TRBD1 (6 bases). CDR1 and CDR2 from the germline V gene are MNHEY and SMNVEV (reference sequence). The CDR3 length is 15 residues. The V end lost 3 bases, the J end lost 6 bases, and 17 bases lay between the germline ends. The CDR3 loop is CASSLYRAGFAEAFF. CDR3 DNA sequence: TGTGCCAGCAGTTTGTACAGGGCTGGGTTTGCTGAAGCTTTCTTT.

V and J are TRBV4-1 and TRBJ2-3, with D possibly called TRBD1 or TRBD2 (6 bases each). This CDR3 comprises 15 residues. V was shortened by 1 base and J by 4 bases, with 12 bases between the two germline ends. Germline V lookup: CDR1 MGHRA, CDR2 YSYEKL. CDR3 bases: TGCGCCAGCAGCCAAGTCCGGGGGCGGGCAGATACGCAGTATTTT. Translating gives CASSQVRGRADTQYF.

Concerning this clone: A junction end diverges from the germline sequence, so it may reflect a read error. The V gene is TRBV6-6, the J gene TRBJ1-3, with 8 bases lining up with TRBD1. The CDR3 spans 15 residues. The germline CDR1 and CDR2 sequences are MNHNY and SVGAGI (reference sequence). In nucleotides, the CDR3 is TGTGCCAGCAGTAACTCCCGGGACAGGGGAAACACCATATATTTT. It encodes CASSNSRDRGNTIYF.

The gene calls are TRBV7-9 and TRBJ2-1; no clear D. V was pared by 4 bases and J by 10 bases, with 11 bases between. The CDR3 covers 12 residues. CDR1 and CDR2 (germline): SEHNR, FQNEAQ (reference sequence). The CDR3 sequence is CASSSPFGEQFF. The CDR3 nucleotides read TGTGCCAGCAGCTCCCCTTTCGGGGAGCAGTTCTTC.

V gene TRBV30 combines with J gene TRBJ2-3; D possibly corresponds to TRBD2 (6 bases). The CDR3 runs to 12 residues. V shed 5 bases and J shed 10 bases, with 16 bases lying between them. The germline CDR1 and CDR2 sequences are GTSNPN and SVGIG (reference sequence). The CDR3: CAWSPGTHAQYF. The CDR3 region has the DNA TGTGCCTGGTCTCCCGGGACTCACGCGCAGTATTTT.

The chain is built from TRBV20-1 and TRBJ2-7; unclear D gene. Germline V gene data show CDR1 as DFQATT and CDR2 as SNEGSKA (reference sequence). V lost 8 bases, J lost 1 base, and 9 bases lay in between. The CDR3 length is 11 residues. This CDR3 is CSPQASYEQYF. For the CDR3, the DNA is TGCAGTCCCCAGGCTTCCTACGAGCAGTACTTC.

This clone occurred once. V usage is TRBV4-1 and J usage is TRBJ2-7; the match to TRBD1 covers 9 bases. CDR3 length equals 16 residues. Germline lookup yields CDR1 MGHRA and CDR2 YSYEKL. J gave up 4 bases and V 0 bases, and 7 bases lay outside the gene matches. The CDR3 spells CASSQDSDRGFYEQYF. As DNA, the CDR3 is TGCGCCAGCAGCCAAGATTCAGACAGGGGGTTTTACGAGCAGTACTTC.

This chain uses TRBV7-2 with TRBJ2-5; 10 nucleotides align to TRBD1. Near its end, the DNA agrees better with TRBJ2-7, so the J call may be wrong. The CDR3 loop spans 13 amino acids. Germline loops: CDR1 SGHTA, CDR2 FQGNSA. The CDR3 sequence: CASRRQGANEQYF. In DNA, the CDR3 is TGTGCCAGCAGACGACAGGGGGCCAACGAGCAGTACTTC.

The rearrangement uses TRBV7-3 and TRBJ2-5; no clear D. Trimming removed 3 bases from V and 2 bases from J, with 7 bases in between. The CDR3 is 13 amino acids. CDR1 and CDR2 (germline): SGHTA, FQGTGA. The CDR3 DNA reads TGTGCCAGCAGCTTCTCGGAACAAGAGACCCAGTACTTC. Encoded protein: CASSFSEQETQYF.

J is TRBJ2-5 and V is TRBV28; D gene unclear. V dropped 3 bases and J dropped 6 bases, with 11 bases sitting between them. The germline V gene has CDR1 MDHEN and CDR2 SYDVKM. This CDR3 spans 13 amino acids. The CDR3 sequence is CASSFNTGKTQYF. The DNA of the CDR3 is TGTGCCAGCAGTTTTAACACTGGCAAGACCCAGTACTTC.

This chain links TRBV7-2 with TRBJ1-3, with TRBD1 matching 11 bases. This CDR3 has 14 amino acids. The trim removed 5 bases at V and 5 bases at J, leaving 2 bases unmatched. Germline values: CDR1 SGHTA, CDR2 FQGNSA. In DNA form, the CDR3 reads TGTGCCAGCAGCGCGGACAGGGGGCGAAACACCATATATTTT. Encoded protein: CASSADRGRNTIYF. Supplemented by reference TRBV7-2 and TRBJ1-3, the full variable domain reads GAGVSQSPSNKVTEKGKDVELRCDPISGHTALYWYRQSLGQGLEFLIYFQGNSAPDKSGLPSDRFSAERTGGSVSTLTIQRTQQEDSAVYLCASSADRGRNTIYFGEGSWLTVV.

CDR3 nucleotides: TGTGCCAGCAGCGTGGACAGGGGGCTGGGTAACTATGGCTACACCTTC. Encoded protein: CASSVDRGLGNYGYTF. The chain has TRBV7-2 and TRBJ1-2, with 11 bases identical to TRBD1. The CDR3 is made up of 16 amino acids. The ends lost 5 bases at V and 1 base at J; junction bases unmatched: 6. The germline CDR1 and CDR2 sequences are SGHTA and FQGNSA.

The chain combines TRBV18 with TRBJ2-3; possibly TRBD2 for D (6 bases). The CDR3 covers 15 residues. The germline V and J ends were trimmed by 6 bases and 1 base, with 14 bases remaining between them. Germline V gene data show CDR1 as KGHSH and CDR2 as LQKENI. CDR3 sequence reads: CASSPGGPRTDTQYF. The CDR3 DNA is TGTGCCAGCTCCCCCGGGGGACCCCGCACAGATACGCAGTATTTT.

This clone has only one observation. The gene calls are TRBV7-3 and TRBJ2-2; 11 nucleotides agree with TRBD1. The germline V gene has CDR1 SGHTA and CDR2 FQGTGA. Trimming removed 4 bases from V and 6 bases from J; junction bases left unmatched: 7. The CDR3 has 16 amino acids. CDR3 in amino acids: CASSYPGQGAPGELFF. CDR3 sequence (DNA): TGTGCCAGCAGCTACCCCGGACAGGGGGCGCCCGGGGAGCTGTTTTTT.

The chain combines TRBV5-1 with TRBJ2-3; D gene uncertain. Germline-derived CDR1 and CDR2 are SGHRS and YFSETQ. Trimming shortened V by 1 base and J by 3 bases, and 3 bases separated the two germline ends. There are 12 residues in the CDR3. The CDR3 loop reads CASSLTTDTQYF. The CDR3 coding sequence is TGCGCCAGCAGCTTGACGACAGATACGCAGTATTTT.

The rearrangement joins TRBV2 to TRBJ2-2; the D gene is possibly TRBD2 (5 bases). V lost 4 bases and J 5 bases, leaving 14 bases between the germline ends. The CDR3 contains 15 residues. Germline values: CDR1 SNHLY, CDR2 FYNNEI. In nucleotides, the CDR3 is TGTGCCAGCAGTGCTTTAGTATCGGGAACCGGGGAGCTGTTTTTT. Protein: CASSALVSGTGELFF. The full variable domain, completed using reference TRBV2 and TRBJ2-2, is EPEVTQTPSHQVTQMGQEVILRCVPISNHLYFYWYRQILGQKVEFLVSFYNNEISEKSEIFDDQFSVERPDGSNFTLKIRSTKLEDSAMYFCASSALVSGTGELFFGEGSRLTVL.

The rearrangement joins TRBV18 to TRBJ2-7; D gene uncertain. This CDR3 is built from 12 residues. CDR1 and CDR2 from the germline V gene are KGHSH and LQKENI. The V gene lost 2 bases and the J gene lost 5 bases, with 7 bases spanning the gap. CDR3 coding DNA: TGTGCCAGCTCACCAGTTGCGGACGAGCAGTACTTC. Translation: CASSPVADEQYF.

The V call is TRBV6-5, the J call TRBJ2-7; TRBD1 is a possible D gene (5 bases). V lost 7 bases and J 2 bases, leaving 15 bases between the germline ends. Germline CDR1 and CDR2: MNHEY and SVGAGI. This CDR3 has 14 residues. CDR3: CASKSPGNPYEQYF. CDR3 nucleotides: TGTGCCAGCAAATCCCCAGGGAATCCCTACGAGCAGTACTTC.

The gene calls are TRBV10-1 and TRBJ1-1, with 7 bases aligning to TRBD1. Germline loops: CDR1 WNHNN, CDR2 SYGVQD (reference sequence). This CDR3 comprises 13 residues. V dropped 6 bases and J dropped 3; count of bases not matched to a gene: 4. CDR3 DNA: TGCGCCAGCAGACATGGACAGGACACTGAAGCTTTCTTT. This codes for CASRHGQDTEAFF.

The CDR3: CASSLGGPRDSPLHF. In nucleotides, the CDR3 is TGTGCCAGCAGCTTAGGGGGTCCCCGGGATTCACCCCTCCACTTT. This chain links TRBV7-9 with TRBJ1-6; the D is unclear. Trimming left V 1 base short and J 8 bases short, with 12 bases between. CDR1 is SEHNR, CDR2 FQNEAQ, per germline (reference sequence). CDR3 length: 15 residues.

This chain uses TRBV5-5 with TRBJ1-1; a weak D match, TRBD1 (5 bases). V dropped 2 bases and J dropped 0 bases, with 11 bases sitting between them. The CDR3 is 15 residues long. CDR1 is SGHKS, CDR2 YYEKEE, per germline (reference sequence). The CDR3: CASSFSEGMNTEAFF. DNA of the CDR3: TGTGCCAGCAGCTTCAGTGAGGGGATGAACACTGAAGCTTTCTTT.

This clone was seen a single time. The V call is TRBV18, the J call TRBJ1-3; tentatively, D is TRBD1 (5 bases). This CDR3 is built from 14 residues. Germline-derived CDR1 and CDR2 are KGHSH and LQKENI. The germline V and J ends were trimmed by 3 bases and 7 bases, with 13 bases remaining between them. The CDR3 here is CASSPGTRGNTIYF. DNA of the CDR3: TGTGCCAGCTCACCCGGGACCAGAGGTAACACCATATATTTT.

The chain links TRBV5-5 to TRBJ2-3, with D possibly matching TRBD2 (6 bases). CDR1 is SGHKS, CDR2 YYEKEE, per germline (reference sequence). The V end lost 0 bases, the J end lost 6 bases, and 14 bases lay between the germline ends. This CDR3 is built from 15 residues. CDR3 coding DNA: TGTGCCAGCAGCTTGGCGGCAGGGAGGTCGGATACGCAGTATTTT. Translating it yields CASSLAAGRSDTQYF.

This sequence joins TRBV4-3 and TRBJ2-7; D gene uncertain. V dropped 1 base and J dropped 0 bases, with 10 bases sitting between them. There are 15 residues in the CDR3. Germline CDR1 LGHNA, CDR2 YSLEER. In DNA, the CDR3 is TGCGCCAGCAGCCAAGGGACGGTGAGCTCCTACGAGCAGTACTTC. Residues: CASSQGTVSSYEQYF.

The V gene is TRBV18, the J gene TRBJ1-1; 8 bases are shared with TRBD1. The CDR3 runs 12 residues. CDR1 and CDR2 (germline): KGHSH, LQKENI. Germline trimming cut 3 bases from V and 11 bases from J; bases unmatched to any gene: 5. Written as DNA, the CDR3 is TGTGCCAGCTCACCTACAGGGGGGTCGGCTTTCTTT. Translation: CASSPTGGSAFF.